The rows below give T cell receptor beta chains drawn from one sample of a study of blood T cell repertoires in COVID-19. The protocol was immunoSEQ multiplex PCR, while the TCRdb copy is restricted to in-frame clones and leaves out a portion. The table has fewer than 200,000 clones, more than 65% seen once. Source material: PBMCs or T cells enriched from blood (not recorded which). The receptor set was obtained from a man in his fifties or sixties who had recovered from COVID-19. Both conserved end residues are part of each CDR3. D genes are given only for firm matches. Clone size, where shown, is once, few, many, or a class for clones that have expanded.

TRBV18	NA	NA	TRBJ1-5	TGTGCCAGCTCACCTACCCAACAGCCCAATCAGCCCCAGCATTTT	CASSPTQQPNQPQHF
TRBV7-2	few	TRBD1	TRBJ1-1	TGTGCCAGCAGCTTCGCTGGACAGGGCCCGTTTGTGAACACTGAAGCTTTCTTT	CASSFAGQGPFVNTEAFF
TRBV5-1	few	TRBD1	TRBJ1-2	TGCGCCAGCAGCTTGGCAGGGGGATTTAACTATGGCTACACCTTC	CASSLAGGFNYGYTF
TRBV5-1	NA	TRBD2	TRBJ2-2	TGCGCCAGCAGCCAAAAGACTAGCGGGAGGGCGAACACCGGGGAGCTGTTTTTT	CASSQKTSGRANTGELFF
TRBV4-2	NA	NA	TRBJ1-5	TGTGCCAGCAGCCAGAGTCAGGGTAACGATCAGCCCCAGCATTTT	CASSQSQGNDQPQHF
TRBV29-1	NA	TRBD2	TRBJ2-5	TGCAGCGTCAAGCGGACGGGGGGTCCTGAGACCCAGTACTTC	CSVKRTGGPETQYF
TRBV15	NA	NA	TRBJ2-1	TGTGCCACCAGCAGAGAGAGGGGACTGGTTGAGCAGTTCTTC	CATSRERGLVEQFF
TRBV28	NA	NA	TRBJ1-5	TGTGCCAGCAGTTTACCGGCCGGGTTCCCTAATCAGCCCCAGCATTTT	CASSLPAGFPNQPQHF
TRBV28	NA	NA	TRBJ2-7	TGTGCCAGCAGTCGTCGGGACTTCTCGTACGAGCAGTACTTC	CASSRRDFSYEQYF
TRBV7-2	once	TRBD2	TRBJ2-2	TGTGCCAGCAGCACGTCTGGGACTAGCACCACCGGGGAGCTGTTTTTT	CASSTSGTSTTGELFF
TRBV5-5	NA	NA	TRBJ1-2	TGTGCCAGCAGCTTGAGAGTTAACTATGGCTACACCTTC	CASSLRVNYGYTF
TRBV12-3/TRBV12-4	few	TRBD1	TRBJ1-2	TGTGCCAGCATTCCCATTGGGACAGGGAAGGCCACCTTC	CASIPIGTGKATF
TRBV18	NA	NA	TRBJ1-1	TGTGCCAGCTCACCATTCGGGACACCGAACACTGAAGCTTTCTTT	CASSPFGTPNTEAFF
TRBV4-2	once	NA	TRBJ2-3	TGTGCCAGCAGCCCGACAGGGACTAGCACAGATACGCAGTATTTT	CASSPTGTSTDTQYF
TRBV2	NA	NA	TRBJ1-3	TGTGCCAGCAGCCTGCGCACCATATATTTT	CASSLRTIYF
TRBV28	NA	TRBD1	TRBJ2-2	TGTGCCAGCAGTTTAGGCTCAGGGGGCACCGGGGAGCTGTTTTTT	CASSLGSGGTGELFF
TRBV30	NA	NA	TRBJ1-5	TGTGCCGTGGAGGAGGAGGGTCAGCCCCAGCATTTT	CAVEEEGQPQHF
TRBV5-1	NA	NA	TRBJ2-5	TGCGCCAGCGGGGCGGAAAAAGAGACCCAGTACTTC	CASGAEKETQYF
TRBV3-1/TRBV3-2	NA	TRBD2	TRBJ2-4	TGTGCCAGCAGCCTCCGACTAGCGGGGGGACCCCTAGCCAAAAACATTCAGTACTTC	CASSLRLAGGPLAKNIQYF
TRBV30	once	NA	TRBJ1-2	TGTGCCTGGAGTGTAATGACTTCCTGGGATGGCTACACCTTC	CAWSVMTSWDGYTF
TRBV28	NA	NA	TRBJ1-3	TGTGCCAGCAGTTTTAGAGGGGGCTCTGGAAACACCATATATTTT	CASSFRGGSGNTIYF
TRBV19	NA	TRBD1	TRBJ1-5	TGTGCCAGTAGTATAGTCGGGGACAGAAGCAATCAGCCCCAGCATTTT	CASSIVGDRSNQPQHF
TRBV4-2	NA	TRBD2	TRBJ2-7	TGTGCCAGCAGCCCGAGACTAGCTGGCGAGCAGTACTTC	CASSPRLAGEQYF
TRBV7-2	NA	TRBD2	TRBJ2-2	TGTGCCAGCAGCTTAGGGTTAGCGGGGGTCGGGGAGCTGTTTTTT	CASSLGLAGVGELFF
TRBV28	NA	TRBD1	TRBJ1-5	TGTGCCAGCAGTCCCCGAGGGGGCAGGGGTAATCAGCCCCAGCATTTT	CASSPRGGRGNQPQHF
TRBV27	NA	NA	TRBJ1-1	TGTGCCAGCAGTTTATCTTTCCGGTCCGCCACACCCAAGACACCGAACACTGAAGCTTTCTTT	CASSLSFRSATPKTPNTEAFF
TRBV7-8	NA	NA	TRBJ1-1	TGTGCCAGCAGGCTAGACGGGATTAAAGCTTTCTTT	CASRLDGIKAFF
TRBV6-5	NA	NA	TRBJ2-7	TGTGCCAGCAGGCCCCCGGGGATGGACTACGAGCAGTACTTC	CASRPPGMDYEQYF
TRBV12-3/TRBV12-4	NA	NA	TRBJ2-3	TGTGCCAGCAGTCCGACAGAAATGAAGCAGTATTTT	CASSPTEMKQYF
TRBV6-1	NA	NA	TRBJ1-2	TGTGCCAGCAGTGAAAGTGGGGAGGCCTATGGCTACACCTTC	CASSESGEAYGYTF
TRBV9	NA	NA	TRBJ2-7	TGTGCCAGCAGCGTAGAGATAGGGGGTTCCTACGAGCAGTACTTC	CASSVEIGGSYEQYF
TRBV7-3	NA	TRBD1	TRBJ2-1	TGTGCCAGCACCACCGCACAGGGGAATGAGCAGTTCTTC	CASTTAQGNEQFF
TRBV6-5	NA	TRBD1	TRBJ1-3	TGTGCCAGCAGTTACGGGACAGGGGGTTCTGGAAACACCATATATTTT	CASSYGTGGSGNTIYF
TRBV5-1	NA	TRBD2	TRBJ2-7	TGCGCCAGCAGCAAGGGGACTAGCGTCCACGAGCAGTACTTC	CASSKGTSVHEQYF
TRBV6-6	NA	TRBD1	TRBJ2-2	TGTGCCAGCAGTCGAGGACAGGGGGCGGCTACGAACACCGGGGAGCTGTTTTTT	CASSRGQGAATNTGELFF
TRBV19	NA	NA	TRBJ2-7	TGTGCCAGCAGACGGGGCTACGAGCAGTACTTC	CASRRGYEQYF
TRBV2	NA	NA	TRBJ2-1	TGTGCCAGCAAGCAGGGGTCCTCCTACAATGAGCAGTTCTTC	CASKQGSSYNEQFF
TRBV6-1	NA	TRBD2	TRBJ2-1	TGTGCCAGCAGTGCAGCGGGAGTGGCATCCGATGAGCAGTTCTTC	CASSAAGVASDEQFF
TRBV24-1	NA	TRBD1	TRBJ2-1	TGTGCCACCAGTGATCACAGGGGGTTTAATTACAATGAGCAGTTCTTC	CATSDHRGFNYNEQFF
TRBV14	once	NA	TRBJ1-1	TGTGCCAGCAGCCAAGACTGGGGCCGGGACTCTGAAGCTTTCTTT	CASSQDWGRDSEAFF
TRBV19	NA	NA	TRBJ1-1	TGTGCCAGTAGTAAGGGGCCTTTCACTGAAGCTTTCTTT	CASSKGPFTEAFF
TRBV7-3	NA	NA	TRBJ2-7	TGTGCCAGCAGCTGGGGACAAGGCTACGAGCAGTACTTC	CASSWGQGYEQYF
TRBV7-3	NA	NA	TRBJ1-5	TGTGCCAGCAGCGCCTCGGGATCCCAGCATTTT	CASSASGSQHF
TRBV9	NA	NA	TRBJ1-2	TGTGCCAGCAGCCTGTCGTCCCTGTATGGCTACACCTTC	CASSLSSLYGYTF
TRBV18	NA	NA	TRBJ2-3	TGTGCCAGCTCACCACCATGGGCGGGCAGGGGACGAGATACGCAGTATTTT	CASSPPWAGRGRDTQYF